Listed below are T cell receptor beta chains from one sample, sequenced in a study of identical twins. TCRdb re-called the 5' RACE reads through MiXCR, storing one row per CDR3 protein. Of approximately 500,000 distinct CDR3 sequences in the sample, 20% to 25% were seen once. The sample also formed part of further work on T cells expressing NK-cell markers.

The sequenced material came from CD4+ T cells sorted from blood. Receptor source: a woman under 30 in good health. Both conserved end residues are part of each CDR3. A D gene is named only where the DNA matches it firmly. Size is omitted from some rows. Given values are once, few, many or a class for expanded clones.

TRBD2	-	TRBV9	TRBJ2-1	CASSVGGGTEQFF	TGTGCCAGCAGCGTAGGGGGGGGAACCGAGCAGTTCTTC
-	-	TRBV6-1	TRBJ1-3	CASLGGAGNTIYF	TGTGCCAGCCTGGGAGGGGCTGGAAACACCATATATTTT
TRBD1	-	TRBV18	TRBJ2-7	CASSPGQDYEQYF	TGTGCCAGCTCACCAGGACAGGACTACGAGCAGTACTTC
TRBD1	few	TRBV12-3/TRBV12-4	TRBJ1-2	CASSYLFTGDLMVWTF	TGTGCCAGCAGTTACCTGTTTACAGGGGACCTTATGGTTTGGACCTTC
-	few	TRBV29-1	TRBJ1-2	CSVSGAFEGYTF	TGCAGCGTTTCCGGGGCCTTCGAGGGCTACACCTTC
-	-	TRBV21-1	TRBJ2-7	CASRRTSGNYEQYF	TGTGCCAGCAGGAGGACTAGCGGAAACTACGAGCAGTACTTC
TRBD1	-	TRBV4-3	TRBJ2-4	CASSTSGQGKNIQYF	TGCGCCAGCAGTACCTCGGGACAGGGGAAAAACATTCAGTACTTC
-	many	TRBV3-1	TRBJ1-2	CASSQVGYGYTF	TGTGCCAGCAGCCAAGTAGGGTATGGCTACACCTTC
-	-	TRBV6-5	TRBJ2-7	CASSYSDTGPYEQYF	TGTGCCAGCAGTTACTCGGATACGGGCCCTTACGAGCAGTACTTC
-	few	TRBV29-1	TRBJ2-5	CSSRLDSVGTQYF	TGCAGCTCAAGACTAGATAGCGTGGGGACCCAGTACTTC
-	-	TRBV6-1	TRBJ2-3	CASSPRRGRSTDTQYF	TGTGCCAGCAGTCCCCGTCGGGGTAGGAGCACAGATACGCAGTATTTT
-	-	TRBV5-1	TRBJ2-3	CASSLALGNTQYF	TGCGCCAGCAGCTTGGCCCTCGGGAATACGCAGTATTTT
-	-	TRBV20-1	TRBJ2-7	CSAGRWEQYF	TGCAGTGCCGGGCGATGGGAGCAGTACTTC
TRBD2	-	TRBV20-1	TRBJ2-1	CSARKPLAASSEGQFF	TGCAGTGCTCGTAAGCCCCTAGCGGCCTCCTCCGAGGGGCAGTTCTTC
-	many	TRBV20-1	TRBJ2-1	CSASTNNEQFF	TGCAGTGCTAGTACTAACAATGAGCAGTTCTTC
-	few	TRBV20-1	TRBJ1-5	CSARAMAGMKPQHF	TGCAGTGCTAGAGCGATGGCGGGGATGAAGCCCCAGCATTTT
TRBD1	-	TRBV10-3	TRBJ2-1	CASGQGRNEQFF	TGTGCCAGTGGACAGGGGCGGAATGAGCAGTTCTTC
TRBD2	once	TRBV30	TRBJ2-3	CAWSLSGTFTDTQYF	TGTGCCTGGAGTCTTAGCGGGACCTTCACAGATACGCAGTATTTT
-	few	TRBV29-1	TRBJ2-3	CSVRGEAESTDTQYF	TGCAGCGTCAGGGGGGAGGCAGAATCCACAGATACGCAGTATTTT
-	-	TRBV7-9	TRBJ1-3	CASSITLTSGNTIYF	TGTGCCAGCAGCATAACACTGACCTCTGGAAACACCATATATTTT
-	-	TRBV12-3/TRBV12-4	TRBJ2-1	CASSDRHNEQFF	TGTGCCAGCAGTGACAGGCACAATGAGCAGTTCTTC
-	-	TRBV7-2	TRBJ2-3	CASSPQATDTQYF	TGTGCCAGCAGCCCCCAAGCCACAGATACGCAGTATTTT
TRBD1	-	TRBV11-2	TRBJ1-5	CASSLEMGTGGRQPQHF	TGTGCCAGCAGCTTAGAAATGGGGACAGGGGGGAGACAGCCCCAGCATTTT
TRBD1	-	TRBV5-1	TRBJ2-1	CASSPGQSYNEQFF	TGCGCCAGCAGCCCGGGACAGAGTTACAATGAGCAGTTCTTC
TRBD1	few	TRBV5-1	TRBJ2-7	CASSFGRGLGNEQYF	TGCGCCAGCAGCTTTGGCAGGGGGCTTGGCAACGAGCAGTACTTC
TRBD2	few	TRBV20-1	TRBJ2-1	CSAQTGSGGPGNEQFF	TGCAGTGCTCAAACGGGATCGGGAGGGCCCGGGAATGAGCAGTTCTTC
-	-	TRBV29-1	TRBJ1-1	CSVGPRGGLNQNTEAFF	TGCAGCGTTGGACCCCGGGGGGGGCTAAATCAGAACACTGAAGCTTTCTTT
TRBD1	-	TRBV27	TRBJ1-2	CASSRRGGQGASGYTF	TGTGCCAGCAGCCGACGAGGGGGACAGGGTGCCTCTGGCTACACCTTC
-	-	TRBV6-2/TRBV6-3	TRBJ2-1	CASSFLRSSYNEQFF	TGTGCCAGCAGTTTTCTTCGTTCTTCCTACAATGAGCAGTTCTTC
-	few	TRBV7-8	TRBJ1-5	CASSLVAPGNQPQHF	TGTGCCAGCAGCTTAGTAGCCCCGGGCAATCAGCCCCAGCATTTT
TRBD1	few	TRBV11-2	TRBJ2-7	CASSNYRGKGEQYF	TGTGCCAGCAGCAATTACAGGGGTAAGGGCGAGCAGTACTTC
-	-	TRBV20-1	TRBJ1-2	CSALNERQNYGYTF	TGCAGTGCTCTTAACGAACGACAGAACTATGGCTACACCTTC
TRBD2	few	TRBV20-1	TRBJ2-1	CSAGQLATSYNEQFF	TGCAGTGCTGGACAACTAGCGACCTCCTACAATGAGCAGTTCTTC
-	-	TRBV15	TRBJ1-1	CATSREAFF	TGTGCCACCAGCAGGGAAGCTTTCTTT
TRBD1	few	TRBV6-2/TRBV6-3	TRBJ2-1	CASSRKGQLDNEQFF	TGTGCCAGCAGCAGAAAGGGACAGCTGGACAATGAGCAGTTCTTC
-	-	TRBV6-1	TRBJ2-7	CASTQREKRNSYEQYF	TGTGCCAGCACCCAAAGGGAAAAACGAAATTCCTACGAGCAGTACTTC
TRBD1	-	TRBV3-1	TRBJ1-2	CASRYKGARGYTF	TGTGCCAGCAGATATAAGGGGGCGCGAGGCTACACCTTC
-	-	TRBV14	TRBJ2-3	CASSPRDLRDTQYF	TGTGCCAGCAGCCCTAGGGACTTACGAGATACGCAGTATTTT
-	few	TRBV20-1	TRBJ2-7	CSARWRAYEQYF	TGCAGTGCTAGATGGCGGGCATACGAGCAGTACTTC
-	few	TRBV5-6	TRBJ1-2	CASSLNGYGYTF	TGTGCCAGCAGCTTGAACGGGTATGGCTACACCTTC
TRBD1	few	TRBV7-9	TRBJ2-3	CASSIRTGVADTQYF	TGTGCCAGCAGTATCAGGACAGGGGTGGCAGATACGCAGTATTTT
TRBD1	-	TRBV12-3/TRBV12-4	TRBJ2-7	CASTLGDRAYEQYF	TGTGCCAGCACCCTGGGGGACAGAGCCTACGAGCAGTACTTC
TRBD1	few	TRBV10-1	TRBJ1-1	CASSPTGQGYTEAFF	TGCGCCAGCAGTCCAACGGGACAGGGGTACACTGAAGCTTTCTTT
TRBD2	-	TRBV4-3	TRBJ2-1	CASSQSTSGSFDEQFF	TGCGCCAGCAGCCAGAGTACTAGCGGGAGCTTTGATGAGCAGTTCTTC
-	-	TRBV29-1	TRBJ2-5	CSVEGGVWSQETQYF	TGCAGCGTTGAAGGTGGGGTGTGGAGTCAAGAGACCCAGTACTTC
-	-	TRBV7-2	TRBJ2-7	CASSLTLDSGSYEQYF	TGTGCCAGCAGCTTAACTCTTGACTCAGGGTCCTACGAGCAGTACTTC
TRBD1	few	TRBV5-6	TRBJ1-1	CASSRDRGGAFF	TGTGCCAGCAGCCGAGACAGGGGGGGAGCTTTCTTT
-	-	TRBV5-1	TRBJ2-5	CASTPTRQETQYF	TGCGCCAGCACCCCGACTCGTCAAGAGACCCAGTACTTC
TRBD2	-	TRBV20-1	TRBJ2-1	CSQRGGYNEQFF	TGCAGTCAGCGGGGTGGATACAATGAGCAGTTCTTC
TRBD2	few	TRBV7-2	TRBJ2-1	CASSLGLGTYNEQFF	TGTGCCAGCAGCTTGGGACTAGGGACCTACAATGAGCAGTTCTTC
TRBD2	few	TRBV7-9	TRBJ2-3	CASSSSSGVTDTQYF	TGTGCCAGCAGCTCTTCGAGCGGGGTTACAGATACGCAGTATTTT